What follows are 20 T cell receptor beta chains derived from one specimen sequenced in a study of T-cell memory formation after mild COVID-19. TCRdb reprocessed the 5' RACE reads with MiXCR, giving one entry per CDR3 protein. Here the sample spans 470,000 or so distinct CDR3 sequences, about 18% being singletons. Material: PBMCs or a T cell subset sorted from them (not recorded which). All receptors come from an adult woman who had mild COVID-19 (a few samples of this study predate the infection). Cell type and time point are not known.

The chain links TRBV7-9 to TRBJ2-3, with 8 bases identical to TRBD1. J was trimmed by 4 bases and V by 4 bases; bases with no gene match: 7. CDR1 and CDR2 (germline): SEHNR, FQNEAQ (reference sequence). The CDR3 contains 15 residues. The CDR3 region is CASSSIGQGSDTQYF. The CDR3 DNA sequence: TGTGCCAGCAGCTCCATAGGACAGGGCTCAGATACGCAGTATTTT.

The chain joins TRBV20-1 to TRBJ2-1; D perhaps matches TRBD2 (6 bases). The length of the CDR3 is 13 residues. Germline V gives CDR1 DFQATT, CDR2 SNEGSKA (reference sequence). The V gene lost 6 bases and the J gene lost 3 bases, with 12 bases spanning the gap. The CDR3 DNA sequence: TGCAGTGCACAGGTGGACTACTACAATGAGCAGTTCTTC. This codes for CSAQVDYYNEQFF.

This clonotype was detected ten times or more. The rearrangement links TRBV5-8 to TRBJ1-1; 7 bases line up with TRBD1. CDR3 size: 15 residues. V dropped 1 base and J dropped 5; count of bases not matched to a gene: 8. Germline V gives CDR1 SGHTS, CDR2 YDEGEE. In DNA, the CDR3 is TGTGCCAGCAGCTTGTTTAAGGGGGCAAGAACTGAAGCTTTCTTT. This translates into CASSLFKGARTEAFF.

This chain uses TRBV21-1 with TRBJ2-6; the table's D call of TRBD1 was not tested on the DNA. TRBV21-1 is noted as a pseudogene. This CDR3 is built from 14 residues. CDR3: CARTDSSGANVLTF. CDR3 sequence (DNA): TGTGCCAGGACAGACTCCTCTGGGGCCAACGTCCTGACTTTC.

This clonotype showed up just a few times. The J gene is TRBJ2-2, the V gene TRBV5-1, with D perhaps matching TRBD1 or TRBD2 (6 bases each). The CDR3 sequence is 14 residues long. V lost 6 bases and J lost 5, with 14 bases in between. Germline CDR1 is SGHRS and CDR2 is YFSETQ. The CDR3: CASKLRGVTGELFF. CDR3 DNA: TGCGCCAGCAAGCTTAGGGGGGTGACCGGGGAGCTGTTTTTT.

The gene calls are TRBV12-3 or TRBV12-4 and TRBJ1-3; no reliable D call. V was cut by 3 bases and J by 3 bases, with 3 bases left in between. The CDR3 consists of 12 residues. In DNA form, the CDR3 reads TGTGCCAGCAGTTTCTTTGGAAACACCATATATTTT. It encodes CASSFFGNTIYF.

In its sample, this clonotype was seen a few times. This chain joins TRBV20-1 and TRBJ2-5; D may match TRBD1 or TRBD2 (5 bases each). Trimming left V 5 bases short and J 5 bases short, with 21 bases between. This CDR3 has 15 residues. The germline V gene encodes CDR1 DFQATT and CDR2 SNEGSKA (reference sequence). The CDR3 reads CSASLSSSWGETQYF. In DNA form, the CDR3 reads TGCAGTGCTTCCCTTTCGAGCTCGTGGGGGGAGACCCAGTACTTC.

This clonotype was seen a handful of times. The V call is TRBV6-5, the J call TRBJ2-7, with TRBD1 as a possible D gene (6 bases). V dropped 6 bases and J dropped 2 bases, with 17 bases sitting between them. The CDR3 totals 15 residues. CDR1 is MNHEY, CDR2 SVGAGI, per germline. DNA of the CDR3: TGTGCCAGCAGAATACGGGACACGTCTACCTACGAGCAGTACTTC. Its translation: CASRIRDTSTYEQYF.

The rearrangement joins TRBV3-1 to TRBJ1-1, with TRBD1 as a possible D gene (6 bases). The CDR3 covers 15 residues. Germline V gene lookup returns CDR1 LGHDT and CDR2 YNNKEL (reference sequence). V was cut by 2 bases and J by 5 bases, with 15 bases left in between. The CDR3 bases are TGTGCCAGCAGCCAATCAGCCAGGGGATGGACTGAAGCTTTCTTT. Its translation: CASSQSARGWTEAFF. Full variable domain (remainder filled in from reference TRBV3-1 and TRBJ1-1): DTAVSQTPKYLVTQMGNDKSIKCEQNLGHDTMYWYKQDSKKFLKIMFSYNNKELIINETVPNRFSPKSPDKAHLNLHINSLELGDSAVYFCASSQSARGWTEAFFGQGTRLTVV.

Ten or more counts support this clonotype. V and J are TRBV3-1 and TRBJ2-1; D is unresolved. Germline V lookup: CDR1 LGHDT, CDR2 YNNKEL (reference sequence). V lost 1 base and J lost 8, with 15 bases in between. The CDR3 consists of 15 residues. The CDR3 protein is CASSQGVLPSDEQFF. CDR3 bases: TGTGCCAGCAGCCAAGGGGTACTCCCATCGGATGAGCAGTTCTTC.

This clonotype was detected a few times. The chain uses TRBV5-1 and TRBJ2-1; 9 bases are a match to TRBD2. The junction had 5 bases not matched to a gene; V was cut back by 4 bases and J by 6 bases. CDR3 length: 14 amino acids. Germline values: CDR1 SGHRS, CDR2 YFSETQ. DNA of the CDR3: TGCGCCAGCAGCGCGGGGGGGCCGGGCAATGAGCAGTTCTTC. This gives the protein CASSAGGPGNEQFF.

A few counts support this clonotype. The chain carries TRBV7-9 and TRBJ2-6, with TRBD1 matching 8 bases. Germline V gene lookup returns CDR1 SEHNR and CDR2 FQNEAQ (reference sequence). Trimming took 1 base from V and 4 from J; bases not matched to a gene: 9. This CDR3 has 18 amino acids. In DNA, the CDR3 is TGTGCCAGCAGCTTAGACTCCAGGGGGCAAGAAGGGGCCAACGTCCTGACTTTC. The encoded protein is CASSLDSRGQEGANVLTF.

In its sample, this clonotype was seen a few times. The genes are TRBV20-1 and TRBJ2-1, with D perhaps TRBD1 or TRBD2 (6 bases each). Germline V gene lookup returns CDR1 DFQATT and CDR2 SNEGSKA (reference sequence). CDR3 length equals 12 residues. The V end lost 8 bases, the J end lost 7 bases, and 15 bases lay between the germline ends. The chain's CDR3 is CSPKRGANEQFF. CDR3 in DNA: TGCAGTCCAAAGAGGGGGGCAAATGAGCAGTTCTTC.

This clonotype has only a few counts. This chain links TRBV3-1 with TRBJ2-5; D unresolved. Germline loops: CDR1 LGHDT, CDR2 YNNKEL (reference sequence). The germline V and J ends were trimmed by 0 bases and 10 bases, with 12 bases remaining between them. The CDR3 spans 13 residues. CDR3 sequence: CASSQDPLLSQYF. The DNA for the CDR3 is TGTGCCAGCAGCCAAGATCCCCTCCTGAGCCAGTACTTC.

This clonotype has a handful of counts. CDR3 amino acids: CSVEERGTGTGELFF. The CDR3 DNA sequence: TGCAGCGTTGAAGAGAGGGGGACGGGGACCGGGGAGCTGTTTTTT. The chain uses TRBV29-1 and TRBJ2-2, with TRBD1 as a possible D gene (6 bases). Germline CDR1 and CDR2: SQVTM and ANQGSEA. This CDR3 is built from 15 residues. Trimming removed 0 bases from V and 5 bases from J, with 13 bases in between.

This clonotype was found many times. This rearrangement joins TRBV11-1 to TRBJ2-2; D gene unclear. The CDR3 is 14 amino acids. The V and J ends lost 5 bases and 1 base respectively, with 8 bases between them. Germline-derived CDR1 and CDR2 are SGHAT and FQDESV (reference sequence). CDR3 bases: TGTGCCAGCAGCCGTAAGGGGAACACCGGGGAGCTGTTTTTT. This encodes CASSRKGNTGELFF.

V usage is TRBV27 and J usage is TRBJ2-7; tentative D call: TRBD1 (5 bases). The CDR3 is 15 residues long. Germline CDR1 reads MNHEY; CDR2 reads SMNVEV (reference sequence). The V end was cut by 2 bases, the J end by 3 bases, with 14 bases between. In nucleotides, the CDR3 is TGTGCCAGCAGTTTAGGACCCACAGGCTACTACGAGCAGTACTTC. It specifies CASSLGPTGYYEQYF.

The chain combines TRBV20-1 with TRBJ2-7; tentative D call: TRBD2 (5 bases). V was cut by 0 bases and J by 0 bases, with 18 bases left in between. The CDR3 runs 17 residues. Germline lookup yields CDR1 DFQATT and CDR2 SNEGSKA (reference sequence). The CDR3 here is CSARDSDFSRSSYEQYF. DNA of the CDR3: TGCAGTGCTAGAGATTCGGACTTCTCCAGAAGCTCCTACGAGCAGTACTTC.

The rearrangement uses TRBV7-8 and TRBJ2-5; 9 bases are shared with TRBD1. The CDR3 covers 15 residues. V lost 6 bases to trimming and J lost 4 bases; unmatched junction nucleotides: 9. CDR1 SGHVS and CDR2 FQNEAQ come from the germline V gene. For the CDR3, the DNA is TGTGCCAGCAGTAGGTGGACAGGGGTGGTAGAGACCCAGTACTTC. Translated: CASSRWTGVVETQYF.

This clonotype came up a few times. This chain uses TRBV6-5 with TRBJ2-7, with TRBD2 matching 8 bases. Losses at the gene ends were 4 bases for V and 3 bases for J; bases not matched to a gene: 8. From germline, CDR1 is MNHEY and CDR2 SVGAGI. The CDR3 contains 15 residues. The DNA for the CDR3 is TGTGCCAGCAGTTCCTCCGGGACTAGACGCTACGAGCAGTACTTC. It yields the protein CASSSSGTRRYEQYF.